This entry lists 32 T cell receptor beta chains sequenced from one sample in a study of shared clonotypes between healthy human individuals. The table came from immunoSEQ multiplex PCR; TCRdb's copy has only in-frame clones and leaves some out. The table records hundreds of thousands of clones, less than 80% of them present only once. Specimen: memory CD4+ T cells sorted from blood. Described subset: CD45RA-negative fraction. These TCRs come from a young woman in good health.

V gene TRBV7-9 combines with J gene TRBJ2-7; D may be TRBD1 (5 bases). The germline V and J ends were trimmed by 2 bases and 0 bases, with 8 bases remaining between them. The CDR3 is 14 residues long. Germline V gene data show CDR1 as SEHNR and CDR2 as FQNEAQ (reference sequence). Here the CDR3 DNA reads TGTGCCAGCAGCTTACGACAGAGCTCCTACGAGCAGTACTTC. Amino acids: CASSLRQSSYEQYF. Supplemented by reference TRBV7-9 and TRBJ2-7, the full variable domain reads DTGVSQNPRHKITKRGQNVTFRCDPISEHNRLYWYRQTLGQGPEFLTYFQNEAQLEKSRLLSDRFSAERPKGSFSTLEIQRTEQGDSAMYLCASSLRQSSYEQYFGPGTRLTVT.

The CDR3 DNA reads TGTGCCAGCAGTGGTGGGGGGCAGAAGCCCCAGCATTTT. Protein: CASSGGGQKPQHF. The rearrangement joins TRBV28 to TRBJ1-5; D perhaps matches TRBD1 (6 bases). The germline V gene has CDR1 MDHEN and CDR2 SYDVKM. This CDR3 comprises 13 residues. V was shortened by 5 bases and J by 8 bases, with 13 bases between the two germline ends.

In nucleotides, the CDR3 is TGTGCCAGCAGTTTTGAGGACGTCGAGACCCAGTACTTC. Translating gives CASSFEDVETQYF. The chain is built from TRBV28 and TRBJ2-5; D gene unclear. This CDR3 comprises 13 residues. Germline V lookup: CDR1 MDHEN, CDR2 SYDVKM. V was trimmed by 3 bases and J by 5 bases, leaving 10 bases between them.

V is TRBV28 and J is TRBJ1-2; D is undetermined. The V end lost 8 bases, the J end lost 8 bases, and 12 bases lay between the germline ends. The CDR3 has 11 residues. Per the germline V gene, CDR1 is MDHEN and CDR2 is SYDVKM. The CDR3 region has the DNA TGTGCCAGCCATTCGTCGTGGGGCTACACCTTC. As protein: CASHSSWGYTF.

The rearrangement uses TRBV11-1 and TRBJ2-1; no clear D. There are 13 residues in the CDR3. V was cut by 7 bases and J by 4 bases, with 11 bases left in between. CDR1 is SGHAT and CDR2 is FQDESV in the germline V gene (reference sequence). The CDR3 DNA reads TGTGCCAGCACCCCGGGCCGTTACAATGAGCAGTTCTTC. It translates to CASTPGRYNEQFF.

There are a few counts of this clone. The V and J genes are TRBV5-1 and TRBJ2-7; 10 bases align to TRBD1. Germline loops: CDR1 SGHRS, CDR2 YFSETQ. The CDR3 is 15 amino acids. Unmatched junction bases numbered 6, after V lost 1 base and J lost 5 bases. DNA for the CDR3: TGCGCCAGCAGCTTGTTGGGACAGGGGATAAACGAGCAGTACTTC. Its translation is CASSLLGQGINEQYF.

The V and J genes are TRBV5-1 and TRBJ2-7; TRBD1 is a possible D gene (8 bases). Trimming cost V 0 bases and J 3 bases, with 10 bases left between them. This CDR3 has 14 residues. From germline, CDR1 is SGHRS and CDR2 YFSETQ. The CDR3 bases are TGCGCCAGCAGCTTGGACAGGGGGGGCTACGAGCAGTACTTC. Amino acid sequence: CASSLDRGGYEQYF.

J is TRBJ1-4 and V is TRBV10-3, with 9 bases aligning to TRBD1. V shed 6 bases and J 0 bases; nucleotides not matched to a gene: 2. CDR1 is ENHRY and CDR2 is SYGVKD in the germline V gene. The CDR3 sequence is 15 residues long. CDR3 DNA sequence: TGTGCCATCAGGGGACAGGGCTCAACTAATGAAAAACTGTTTTTT. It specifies CAIRGQGSTNEKLFF.

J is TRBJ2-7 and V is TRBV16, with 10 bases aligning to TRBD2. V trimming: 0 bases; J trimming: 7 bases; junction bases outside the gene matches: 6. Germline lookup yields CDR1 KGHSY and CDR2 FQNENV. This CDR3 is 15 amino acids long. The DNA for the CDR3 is TGTGCCAGCAGCCAATCGCCAGCGGGAGGGAATGAGCAGTACTTC. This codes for CASSQSPAGGNEQYF.

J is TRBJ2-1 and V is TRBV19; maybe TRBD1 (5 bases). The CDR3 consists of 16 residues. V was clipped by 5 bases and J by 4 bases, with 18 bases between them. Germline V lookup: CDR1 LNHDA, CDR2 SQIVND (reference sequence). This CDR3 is CASSPASGKEYNEQFF. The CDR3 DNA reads TGTGCCAGTAGTCCAGCGTCAGGGAAAGAATACAATGAGCAGTTCTTC.

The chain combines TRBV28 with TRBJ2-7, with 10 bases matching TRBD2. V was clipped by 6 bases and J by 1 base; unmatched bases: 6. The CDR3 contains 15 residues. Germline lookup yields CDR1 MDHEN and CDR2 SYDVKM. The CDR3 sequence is CASSSSGRGSYEQYF. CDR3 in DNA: TGTGCCAGCAGCTCGAGCGGGAGGGGGTCCTACGAGCAGTACTTC.

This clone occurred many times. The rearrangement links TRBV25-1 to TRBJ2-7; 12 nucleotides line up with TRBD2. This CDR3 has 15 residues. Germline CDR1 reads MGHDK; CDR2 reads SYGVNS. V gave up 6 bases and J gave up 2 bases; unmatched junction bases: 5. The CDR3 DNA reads TGTGCCAGCAGCGGACTAGCGGGGAACCCCTACGAGCAGTACTTC. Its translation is CASSGLAGNPYEQYF.

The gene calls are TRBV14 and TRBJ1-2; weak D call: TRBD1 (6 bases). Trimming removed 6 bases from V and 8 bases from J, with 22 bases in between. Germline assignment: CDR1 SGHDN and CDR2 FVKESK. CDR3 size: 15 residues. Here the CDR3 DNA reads TGTGCCAGCAGACCCCCCGGGACACAGGGAGGAGGCTACACCTTC. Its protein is CASRPPGTQGGGYTF.

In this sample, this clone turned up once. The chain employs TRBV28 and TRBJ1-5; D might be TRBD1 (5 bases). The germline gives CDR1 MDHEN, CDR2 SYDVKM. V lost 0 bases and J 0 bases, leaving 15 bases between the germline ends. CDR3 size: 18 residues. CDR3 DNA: TGTGCCAGCAGTTTATGGGGGGGGGAGACTCTTAGCAATCAGCCCCAGCATTTT. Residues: CASSLWGGETLSNQPQHF.

CDR3 loop: CASSGASGTATYEQYF. The DNA of the CDR3 is TGTGCCAGCAGTGGGGCATCCGGGACAGCCACCTACGAGCAGTACTTC. This chain uses TRBV6-1 with TRBJ2-7; 7 positions match TRBD1. Looked up from germline, CDR1 is MNHNS and CDR2 is SASEGT. Unmatched junction bases numbered 11, after V lost 4 bases and J lost 2 bases. The CDR3 is 16 amino acids.

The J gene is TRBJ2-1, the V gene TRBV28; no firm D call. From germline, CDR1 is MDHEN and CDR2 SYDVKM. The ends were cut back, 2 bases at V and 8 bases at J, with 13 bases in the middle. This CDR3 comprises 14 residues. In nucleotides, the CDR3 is TGTGCCAGCAGTTTAAGTCTAGATAGCCATGAGCAGTTCTTC. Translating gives CASSLSLDSHEQFF.

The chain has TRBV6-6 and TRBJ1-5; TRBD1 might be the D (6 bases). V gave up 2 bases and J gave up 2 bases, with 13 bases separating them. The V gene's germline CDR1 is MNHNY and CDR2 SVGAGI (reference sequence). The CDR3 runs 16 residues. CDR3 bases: TGTGCCAGCAGTTACGGACAGCCTCAGGGCAATCAGCCCCAGCATTTT. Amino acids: CASSYGQPQGNQPQHF.

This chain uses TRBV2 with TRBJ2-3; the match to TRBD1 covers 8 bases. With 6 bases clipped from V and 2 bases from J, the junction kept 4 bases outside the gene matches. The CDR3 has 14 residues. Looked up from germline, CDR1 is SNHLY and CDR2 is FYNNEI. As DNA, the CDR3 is TGTGCCAGCAGGCCGGGACAGGTCACAGATACGCAGTATTTT. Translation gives CASRPGQVTDTQYF.

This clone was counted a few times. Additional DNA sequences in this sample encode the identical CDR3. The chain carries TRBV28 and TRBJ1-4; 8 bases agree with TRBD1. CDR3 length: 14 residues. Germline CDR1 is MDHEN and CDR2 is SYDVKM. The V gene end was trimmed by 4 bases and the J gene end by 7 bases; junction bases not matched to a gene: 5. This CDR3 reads CASSSGQGGEKLFF. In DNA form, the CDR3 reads TGTGCCAGCAGTTCTGGACAGGGCGGTGAAAAACTGTTTTTT.

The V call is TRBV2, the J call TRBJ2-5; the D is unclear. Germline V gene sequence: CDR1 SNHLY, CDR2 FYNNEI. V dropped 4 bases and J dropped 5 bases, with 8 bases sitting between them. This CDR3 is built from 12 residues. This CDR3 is CASSVMAETQYF. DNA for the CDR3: TGTGCCAGCAGTGTGATGGCGGAGACCCAGTACTTC.

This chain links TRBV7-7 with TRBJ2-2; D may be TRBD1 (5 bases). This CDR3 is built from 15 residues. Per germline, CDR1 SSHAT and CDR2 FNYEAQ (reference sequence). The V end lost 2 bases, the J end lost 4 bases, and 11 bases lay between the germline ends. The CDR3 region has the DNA TGTGCCAGCAGCTTATCCAGGGCCAGCACCGGGGAGCTGTTTTTT. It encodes CASSLSRASTGELFF.

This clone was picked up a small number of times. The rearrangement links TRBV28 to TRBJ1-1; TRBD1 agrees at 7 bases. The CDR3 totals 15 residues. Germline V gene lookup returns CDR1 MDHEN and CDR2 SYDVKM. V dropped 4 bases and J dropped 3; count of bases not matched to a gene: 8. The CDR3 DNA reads TGTGCCAGCAGTTCCGCCGGGACAGCTTACACTGAAGCTTTCTTT. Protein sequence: CASSSAGTAYTEAFF.

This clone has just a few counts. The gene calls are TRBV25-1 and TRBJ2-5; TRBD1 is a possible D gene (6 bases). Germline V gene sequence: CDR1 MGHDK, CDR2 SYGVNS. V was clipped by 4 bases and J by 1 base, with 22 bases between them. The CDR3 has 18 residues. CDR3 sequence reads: CASSGPGTWEGGQETQYF. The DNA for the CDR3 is TGTGCCAGCAGTGGACCGGGGACGTGGGAAGGGGGCCAAGAGACCCAGTACTTC. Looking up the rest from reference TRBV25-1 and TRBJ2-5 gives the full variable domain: EADIYQTPRYLVIGTGKKITLECSQTMGHDKMYWYQQDPGMELHLIHYSYGVNSTEKGDLSSESTVSRIRTEHFPLTLESARPSHTSQYLCASSGPGTWEGGQETQYFGPGTRLLVL.

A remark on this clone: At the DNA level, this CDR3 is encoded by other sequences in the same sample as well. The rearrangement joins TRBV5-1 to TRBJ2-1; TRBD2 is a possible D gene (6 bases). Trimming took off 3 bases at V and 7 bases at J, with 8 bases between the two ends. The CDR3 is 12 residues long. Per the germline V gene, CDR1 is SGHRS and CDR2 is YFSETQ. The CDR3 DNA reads TGCGCCAGCAGCTGGGACTTGAATGAGCAGTTCTTC. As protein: CASSWDLNEQFF.

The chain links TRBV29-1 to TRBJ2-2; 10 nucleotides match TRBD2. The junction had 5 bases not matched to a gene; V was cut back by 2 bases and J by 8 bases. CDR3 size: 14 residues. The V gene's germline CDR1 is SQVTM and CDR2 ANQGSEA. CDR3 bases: TGCAGCGTTGAACTAGCGGGAGTTGGTGGGGAGCTGTTTTTT. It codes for CSVELAGVGGELFF.

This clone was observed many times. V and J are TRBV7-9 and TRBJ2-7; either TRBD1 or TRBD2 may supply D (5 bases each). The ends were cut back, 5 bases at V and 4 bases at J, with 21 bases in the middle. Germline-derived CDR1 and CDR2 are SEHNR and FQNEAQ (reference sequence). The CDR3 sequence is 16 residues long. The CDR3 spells CASSSRDGRVGYEQYF. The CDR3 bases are TGTGCCAGCAGCAGCCGGGATGGCAGGGTTGGGTACGAGCAGTACTTC.

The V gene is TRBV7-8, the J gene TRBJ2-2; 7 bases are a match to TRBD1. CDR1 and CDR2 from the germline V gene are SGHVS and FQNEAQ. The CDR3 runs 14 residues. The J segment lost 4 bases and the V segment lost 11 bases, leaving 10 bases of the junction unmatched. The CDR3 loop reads CAGKTGSGTGELFF. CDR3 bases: TGTGCCGGAAAGACAGGGAGCGGCACCGGGGAGCTGTTTTTT.

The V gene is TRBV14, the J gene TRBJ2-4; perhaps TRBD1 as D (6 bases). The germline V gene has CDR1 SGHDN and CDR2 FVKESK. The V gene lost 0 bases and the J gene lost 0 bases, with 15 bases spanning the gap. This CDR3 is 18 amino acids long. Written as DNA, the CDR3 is TGTGCCAGCAGCCAAGATAACAGGGTCGGACGAGCCAAAAACATTCAGTACTTC. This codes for CASSQDNRVGRAKNIQYF. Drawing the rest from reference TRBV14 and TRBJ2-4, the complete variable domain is EAGVTQFPSHSVIEKGQTVTLRCDPISGHDNLYWYRRVMGKEIKFLLHFVKESKQDESGMPNNRFLAERTGGTYSTLKVQPAELEDSGVYFCASSQDNRVGRAKNIQYFGAGTRLSVL.

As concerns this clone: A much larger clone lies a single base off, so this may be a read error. CDR3 protein: CASSPPTGRNTEAFF. CDR3 nucleotide sequence: TGTGCCAGCAGCCCTCCGACAGGGAGGAACACTGAAGCTTTCTTT. The J gene is TRBJ1-1, the V gene TRBV21-1; the D segment call TRBD1 is taken from the table without a DNA check. TRBV21-1 is shown as a pseudogene. CDR3 length: 15 residues.

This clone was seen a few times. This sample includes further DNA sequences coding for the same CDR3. Written as DNA, the CDR3 is TGTGCCAGCAGTAGAACGGGAAGCTCCTACGAGCAGTACTTC. Its protein is CASSRTGSSYEQYF. The rearrangement joins TRBV28 to TRBJ2-7; perhaps TRBD2 as D (5 bases). Deletions cut 5 bases from V and 0 bases from J, with 11 bases between. Germline V gene sequence: CDR1 MDHEN, CDR2 SYDVKM. The CDR3 consists of 14 residues. Based on the CDR3 plus reference TRBV28 and TRBJ2-7, the full variable domain is DVKVTQSSRYLVKRTGEKVFLECVQDMDHENMFWYRQDPGLGLRLIYFSYDVKMKEKGDIPEGYSVSREKKERFSLILESASTNQTSMYLCASSRTGSSYEQYFGPGTRLTVT.

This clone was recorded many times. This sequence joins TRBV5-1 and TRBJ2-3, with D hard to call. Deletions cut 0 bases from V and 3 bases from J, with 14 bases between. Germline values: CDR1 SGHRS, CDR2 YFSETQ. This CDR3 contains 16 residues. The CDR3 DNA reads TGCGCCAGCAGCTTGGGGGTGGACCCTAGTACAGATACGCAGTATTTT. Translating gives CASSLGVDPSTDTQYF.

CDR3 sequence reads: CASSNRDRGGTQYF. As DNA, the CDR3 is TGTGCCAGCAGCAACCGGGACAGGGGGGGTACGCAGTATTTT. This sequence joins TRBV5-6 and TRBJ2-3; 11 nucleotides match TRBD1. V was pared by 4 bases and J by 8 bases, with 6 bases of the junction left unmatched. Per the germline V gene, CDR1 is SGHDT and CDR2 is YYEEEE. The CDR3 has 14 residues.